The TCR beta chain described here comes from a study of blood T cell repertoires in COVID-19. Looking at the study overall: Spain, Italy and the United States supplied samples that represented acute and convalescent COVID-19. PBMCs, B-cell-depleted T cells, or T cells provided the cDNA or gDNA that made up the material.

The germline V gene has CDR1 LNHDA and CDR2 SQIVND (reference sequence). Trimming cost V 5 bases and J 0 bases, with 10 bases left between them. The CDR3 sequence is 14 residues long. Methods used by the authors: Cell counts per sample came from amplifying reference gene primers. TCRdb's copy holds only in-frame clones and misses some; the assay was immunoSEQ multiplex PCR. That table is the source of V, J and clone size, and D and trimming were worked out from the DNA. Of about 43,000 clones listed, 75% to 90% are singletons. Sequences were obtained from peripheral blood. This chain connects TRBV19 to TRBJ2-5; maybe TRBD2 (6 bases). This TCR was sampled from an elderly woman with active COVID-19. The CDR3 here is CASSRDFNQETQYF. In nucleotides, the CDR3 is TGTGCCAGTAGTCGGGACTTCAACCAAGAGACCCAGTACTTC. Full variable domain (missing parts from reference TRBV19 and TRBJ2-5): DGGITQSPKYLFRKEGQNVTLSCEQNLNHDAMYWYRQDPGQGLRLIYYSQIVNDFQKGDIAEGYSVSREKKESFPLTVTSAQKNPTAFYLCASSRDFNQETQYFGPGTRLLVL.